The 27 T cell receptor beta chains below all came from one sample that was sequenced in a study of T cell changes during pregnancy in multiple sclerosis. The table came from immunoSEQ multiplex PCR; TCRdb's copy has only in-frame clones and leaves some out. This table has about 40,000 clones, about nine tenths appearing once. This specimen consisted of peripheral blood, obtained in the second trimester of pregnancy. The source of these receptors is a female donor in good health, enrolled as a control in a pregnancy study.

A few counts support this clone. This chain connects TRBV7-6 to TRBJ1-1; D unclear. Trimming stripped 0 bases from V and 1 base from J, with 6 bases between. CDR1 and CDR2 from the germline V gene are SGHVS and FNYEAQ. This CDR3 contains 14 residues. The CDR3 here is CASSLAQENTEAFF. For the CDR3, the DNA is TGTGCCAGCAGCTTAGCCCAGGAGAACACTGAAGCTTTCTTT. Complete variable domain (other parts from reference TRBV7-6 and TRBJ1-1): GAGVSQSPRYKVTKRGQDVALRCDPISGHVSLYWYRQALGQGPEFLTYFNYEAQQDKSGLPNDRFSAERPEGSISTLTIQRTEQRDSAMYRCASSLAQENTEAFFGQGTRLTVV.

The DNA of the CDR3 is TGTGCCAGCAGCCAGGGGAGCACTGAAGCTTTCTTT. Translated, it gives CASSQGSTEAFF. This chain joins TRBV7-6 and TRBJ1-1, with D possibly being TRBD1 (6 bases). CDR1 SGHVS and CDR2 FNYEAQ come from the germline V gene. This CDR3 is 12 amino acids long. V lost 5 bases, J lost 4 bases, and 8 bases lay in between.

The V gene is TRBV6-5, the J gene TRBJ2-1, with 7 bases that match TRBD1. Germline CDR1 is MNHEY and CDR2 is SVGAGI. The CDR3 length is 16 residues. Trimming at V came to 0 bases and at J to 1 base, leaving 3 bases not matched to a gene. Written as DNA, the CDR3 is TGTGCCAGCAGTTACTCAGGGGGCAGTTCCTACAATGAGCAGTTCTTC. Translating gives CASSYSGGSSYNEQFF.

The chain employs TRBV7-2 and TRBJ1-3; D unresolved. Germline assignment: CDR1 SGHTA and CDR2 FQGNSA. The CDR3 is 13 amino acids. Trimming cost V 1 base and J 2 bases, with 3 bases left between them. For the CDR3, the DNA is TGTGCCAGCAGCTTAGGTACTGGAAACACCATATATTTT. Its protein is CASSLGTGNTIYF.

This chain uses TRBV30 with TRBJ1-4; possible D gene TRBD1, 6 bases. The germline gives CDR1 GTSNPN, CDR2 SVGIG (reference sequence). Trimming stripped 3 bases from V and 0 bases from J, with 11 bases between. This CDR3 region has 15 residues. CDR3: CAWRGTPSTNEKLFF. The CDR3 DNA reads as TGTGCCTGGAGAGGGACACCCTCAACTAATGAAAAACTGTTTTTT.

This chain uses TRBV9 with TRBJ1-2, with D perhaps TRBD1 (5 bases). CDR3 length: 14 amino acids. CDR1 is SGDLS, CDR2 YYNGEE, per germline. The ends were cut back, 3 bases at V and 6 bases at J, with 15 bases in the middle. The DNA for the CDR3 is TGTGCCAGCAGCGGCCTTAGGGGCTGGAATGGCTACACCTTC. Translated, it gives CASSGLRGWNGYTF.

J is TRBJ2-1 and V is TRBV18; 13 bases are shared with TRBD2. V trimming: 6 bases; J trimming: 5 bases; junction bases outside the gene matches: 1. Looked up from germline, CDR1 is KGHSH and CDR2 is LQKENI. The CDR3 length is 14 residues. The CDR3 is CASSGTSGNNEQFF. DNA for the CDR3: TGTGCCAGCTCCGGGACTAGCGGGAACAATGAGCAGTTCTTC.

The CDR3 region has the DNA TGTGCCAGCAGAATCCTGGGTTCGGGGGAAAAACTGTTTTTT. This sequence encodes CASRILGSGEKLFF. The J gene is TRBJ1-4, the V gene TRBV6-1, with D uncertain. Germline V gene lookup returns CDR1 MNHNS and CDR2 SASEGT. V lost 6 bases to trimming and J lost 8 bases, with 16 bases between them. The CDR3 is made up of 14 amino acids.

Only one count was recorded for this clone. The V call is TRBV2, the J call TRBJ1-5; TRBD1 aligns across 7 bases. This CDR3 is built from 15 residues. Germline V CDR1 and CDR2: SNHLY, FYNNEI. The trim removed 3 bases at V and 0 bases at J, leaving 2 bases unmatched. The CDR3, as DNA: TGTGCCAGCAGTGAGGGACAGCGTAGCAATCAGCCCCAGCATTTT. Translation: CASSEGQRSNQPQHF. Filled out from reference TRBV2 and TRBJ1-5, the complete variable domain reads EPEVTQTPSHQVTQMGQEVILRCVPISNHLYFYWYRQILGQKVEFLVSFYNNEISEKSEIFDDQFSVERPDGSNFTLKIRSTKLEDSAMYFCASSEGQRSNQPQHFGDGTRLSIL.

J is TRBJ1-1 and V is TRBV5-1; TRBD1 agrees at 9 bases. The CDR3 consists of 15 residues. J lost 10 bases, V lost 0 bases, and 10 bases had no gene match. Germline V CDR1 and CDR2: SGHRS, YFSETQ. The CDR3: CASSLGDRDLFGAFF. The CDR3 nucleotides read TGCGCCAGCAGCTTGGGGGACAGGGATCTGTTTGGAGCTTTCTTT. Full variable domain (outside the CDR3, taken from reference TRBV5-1 and TRBJ1-1): KAGVTQTPRYLIKTRGQQVTLSCSPISGHRSVSWYQQTPGQGLQFLFEYFSETQRNKGNFPGRFSGRQFSNSRSEMNVSTLELGDSALYLCASSLGDRDLFGAFFGQGTRLTVV.

This rearrangement joins TRBV10-3 to TRBJ2-7, with 7 bases lining up with TRBD1. V gave up 2 bases and J gave up 0 bases; unmatched junction bases: 7. The CDR3 has 16 amino acids. Germline assignment: CDR1 ENHRY and CDR2 SYGVKD. CDR3 sequence (DNA): TGTGCCATCAGTGAGAGGGGACAGTCTTTCTCCTACGAGCAGTACTTC. The encoded protein is CAISERGQSFSYEQYF.

The chain employs TRBV5-6 and TRBJ1-6; TRBD1 matches 7 bases. V lost 4 bases, J lost 9 bases, and 7 bases stayed unmatched. CDR1 SGHDT and CDR2 YYEEEE come from the germline V gene. The CDR3 runs 14 residues. The CDR3 coding sequence is TGTGCCAGCAGCCCGGGACAGTACACTTCACCCCTCCACTTT. Protein product: CASSPGQYTSPLHF.

The CDR3 region has the DNA TGTGCCAGCAGTATCCAGGGTTCCCCCTACGAGCAGTACTTC. Its translation: CASSIQGSPYEQYF. The chain combines TRBV27 with TRBJ2-7; weak D call: TRBD1 (5 bases). Germline V CDR1 and CDR2: MNHEY, SMNVEV (reference sequence). V lost 5 bases and J lost 2, with 13 bases in between. The CDR3 loop spans 14 amino acids.

CDR3 loop: CSVGATDTQYF. The CDR3 DNA is TGCAGCGTTGGGGCTACAGATACGCAGTATTTT. V gene TRBV29-1 combines with J gene TRBJ2-3; D is ambiguous. V lost 4 bases to trimming and J lost 3 bases, with 5 bases between them. Germline-derived CDR1 and CDR2 are SQVTM and ANQGSEA. This CDR3 is built from 11 residues.

The J gene is TRBJ2-7, the V gene TRBV2; TRBD2 matches at 14 bases. Germline-derived CDR1 and CDR2 are SNHLY and FYNNEI. The CDR3 is 16 residues long. Trimming at V came to 0 bases and at J to 4 bases, leaving 2 bases not matched to a gene. The CDR3 DNA reads as TGTGCCAGCAGTGAAGCGGGACTAGCGGGAGTTTACGAGCAGTACTTC. Amino acids: CASSEAGLAGVYEQYF.

The gene calls are TRBV18 and TRBJ2-2, with TRBD1 matching 7 bases. This CDR3 is built from 15 residues. In germline, CDR1 is KGHSH, CDR2 LQKENI. With 3 bases clipped from V and 0 bases from J, the junction kept 1 base outside the gene matches. CDR3 bases: TGTGCCAGCTCACCGACAGGGACGAACACCGGGGAGCTGTTTTTT. This encodes CASSPTGTNTGELFF. Full variable domain (remainder filled in from reference TRBV18 and TRBJ2-2): NAGVMQNPRHLVRRRGQEARLRCSPMKGHSHVYWYRQLPEEGLKFMVYLQKENIIDESGMPKERFSAEFPKEGPSILRIQQVVRGDSAAYFCASSPTGTNTGELFFGEGSRLTVL.

The chain uses TRBV29-1 and TRBJ2-2; 8 bases are a match to TRBD1. Per germline, CDR1 SQVTM and CDR2 ANQGSEA. V lost 1 base, J lost 5 bases, and 6 bases stayed unmatched. CDR3 length equals 15 residues. For the CDR3, the DNA is TGCAGCGTTGAAGGACGGACAGGGCGGACCGGGGAGCTGTTTTTT. Residues: CSVEGRTGRTGELFF.

This clone showed up just once. This chain links TRBV11-3 with TRBJ1-1, with D maybe TRBD1 (5 bases). The CDR3 has 11 residues. V lost 3 bases and J 10 bases, leaving 9 bases between the germline ends. Germline CDR1 and CDR2: SGHNT and YENEEA. The CDR3 here is CASSLGGRAFF. CDR3 DNA sequence: TGTGCCAGCAGCTTGGGGGGAAGAGCTTTCTTT.

This clone was counted a single time. The chain is built from TRBV4-1 and TRBJ2-1; TRBD2 agrees at 9 bases. Per germline, CDR1 MGHRA and CDR2 YSYEKL. Losses at the gene ends were 3 bases for V and 4 bases for J; bases not matched to a gene: 4. The CDR3 consists of 15 residues. In DNA, the CDR3 is TGCGCCAGCAGCCATCGACTAGCGGATTACAATGAGCAGTTCTTC. This translates into CASSHRLADYNEQFF.

This clone occurred once. V and J are TRBV27 and TRBJ2-1; 10 nucleotides align to TRBD2. Looked up from germline, CDR1 is MNHEY and CDR2 is SMNVEV (reference sequence). The CDR3 length is 15 residues. J was trimmed by 4 bases and V by 3 bases; bases with no gene match: 3. Here the CDR3 reads CASSFPSGRYNEQFF. The CDR3 DNA is TGTGCCAGCAGTTTTCCTAGCGGGAGATACAATGAGCAGTTCTTC.

This clone was counted once. V is TRBV7-8 and J is TRBJ2-7; D perhaps matches TRBD2 (6 bases). The CDR3 sequence is 16 residues long. Trimming pared 7 bases from V and 1 base from J, leaving 20 bases between. Germline lookup yields CDR1 SGHVS and CDR2 FQNEAQ. The CDR3 region has the DNA TGTGCCAGCACCACCAACCCCGCCGCGGGGTCCTACGAGCAGTACTTC. Amino acids: CASTTNPAAGSYEQYF.

The genes are TRBV10-3 and TRBJ2-7, with TRBD1 identical over 9 bases. The CDR3 sequence is 14 residues long. The germline V gene encodes CDR1 ENHRY and CDR2 SYGVKD. V lost 3 bases to trimming and J lost 4 bases; unmatched junction nucleotides: 4. CDR3 protein: CAISEQGASYEQYF. CDR3 nucleotides: TGTGCCATCAGTGAACAGGGGGCCTCTTACGAGCAGTACTTC.

The chain couples TRBV7-6 to TRBJ2-7; TRBD2 matches 10 bases. This CDR3 has 16 amino acids. Germline lookup yields CDR1 SGHVS and CDR2 FNYEAQ. Trimming removed 5 bases from V and 0 bases from J; junction bases left unmatched: 7. The DNA of the CDR3 is TGTGCCAGCAGCCCCGGGACTAGCGTTAGCTCCTACGAGCAGTACTTC. It translates to CASSPGTSVSSYEQYF.

The chain employs TRBV5-1 and TRBJ2-1; 9 bases line up with TRBD2. The CDR3 runs to 16 residues. CDR1 SGHRS and CDR2 YFSETQ come from the germline V gene. With V trimmed by 0 bases and J by 7 bases, 8 bases remained unmatched. The CDR3 sequence: CASSLEAGGPGNEQFF. DNA of the CDR3: TGCGCCAGCAGCTTGGAGGCGGGAGGGCCGGGTAATGAGCAGTTCTTC.

The rearrangement links TRBV6-6 to TRBJ1-5; D is unclear. Germline CDR1 is MNHNY and CDR2 is SVGAGI (reference sequence). Trimming shortened V by 4 bases and J by 0 bases, and 4 bases separated the two germline ends. The CDR3 runs to 13 residues. The CDR3 DNA sequence: TGTGCCAGCAGTTCCTATAGCAATCAGCCCCAGCATTTT. Amino acids: CASSSYSNQPQHF.

The chain employs TRBV9 and TRBJ1-2; 8 positions agree with TRBD1. Germline CDR1 SGDLS, CDR2 YYNGEE. This CDR3 is built from 16 residues. V shed 0 bases and J 8 bases; nucleotides not matched to a gene: 12. CDR3 DNA sequence: TGTGCCAGCAGCGTAGCTACGGGGCCACAGGGGGAGGGCTACACCTTC. Protein sequence: CASSVATGPQGEGYTF.

The rearrangement uses TRBV7-2 and TRBJ2-5, with D unresolved. Looked up from germline, CDR1 is SGHTA and CDR2 is FQGNSA. The V end lost 4 bases, the J end lost 0 bases, and 6 bases lay between the germline ends. The CDR3 is made up of 13 amino acids. The CDR3 is CASSSLNQETQYF. DNA for the CDR3: TGTGCCAGCAGCTCCTTAAACCAAGAGACCCAGTACTTC.